A selection of T cell receptor beta chains follows, all from one sample in a study of a mutant IDH1 vaccine in newly diagnosed glioma. The antigens these receptors bind are not known. Clones were read by immunoSEQ multiplex PCR, and TCRdb kept only the in-frame ones, dropping some. The table records some 33,000 clones, 78% of them present only once. The sample consisted of PBMCs, taken from a glioma patient whose treatment included an IDH1 peptide vaccine. All receptors derive from a woman in her thirties or forties with glioma. Both conserved end residues are part of each CDR3. The D gene is left open where the match is weak. A row's size may be missing; if present it is once, few, many or a size class.

TRBD2,TRBJ2-5,TRBV30,NA,TGTGCCTGGGCGGGCGGGGGGCTGCAAGAGACCCAGTACTTC,CAWAGGGLQETQYF
NA,TRBJ2-5,TRBV5-1,NA,TGCGCCAGCAGCAACCAAGAGACCCAGTACTTC,CASSNQETQYF
NA,TRBJ1-1,TRBV5-1,NA,TGCGCCAGCAGCTTGCGCTCCGAGAACACTGAAGCTTTCTTT,CASSLRSENTEAFF
NA,TRBJ1-1,TRBV7-2,NA,TGTGCCAGCAGCTTATCGGAGAACACTGAAGCTTTCTTT,CASSLSENTEAFF
TRBD1,TRBJ1-1,TRBV27,NA,TGTGCCAGCAGTTTAGGACAGGGGGCCGGTGGCACTGAAGCTTTCTTT,CASSLGQGAGGTEAFF
TRBD1,TRBJ1-6,TRBV2,few,TGTGCCAGCAGTAGACAGGGGTTTTCACCCCTCCACTTT,CASSRQGFSPLHF
NA,TRBJ1-1,TRBV12-5,NA,TGTGCTAGTGGTTTTATCTCCGCAGGGCCCACTGAAGCTTTCTTT,CASGFISAGPTEAFF
TRBD2,TRBJ2-2,TRBV19,NA,TGTGCCAGTAGTACCCCCGGGAGGGCCGGGGAGCTGTTTTTT,CASSTPGRAGELFF
TRBD1,TRBJ2-1,TRBV7-9,NA,TGTGCCAGCAGCTTGACAGGGGACAATGAGCAGTTCTTC,CASSLTGDNEQFF
NA,TRBJ1-3,TRBV19,NA,TGTGCCAGTAGTGCCAAGCCGACAGGTTACTCTGGAAACACCATATATTTT,CASSAKPTGYSGNTIYF
NA,TRBJ2-7,TRBV9,NA,TGTGCCAGCAGCGTAGGGGGCGCCGCCTACGAGCAGTACTTC,CASSVGGAAYEQYF
NA,TRBJ1-1,TRBV6-5,NA,TGTGCCAGCAGTTACTCTGGGCTGAACACTGAAGCTTTCTTT,CASSYSGLNTEAFF
NA,TRBJ2-7,TRBV29-1,NA,TGCAGCGCTATACCTCGGTGGGGGCCCTTCTACGAGCAGTACTTC,CSAIPRWGPFYEQYF
NA,TRBJ1-6,TRBV7-2,NA,TGTGCCAGCAGCTTCCGGGGAAATTCACCCCTCCACTTT,CASSFRGNSPLHF
TRBD1,TRBJ1-5,TRBV19,NA,TGTGCCAGTAGTATCAGGGACAGAAATCAGCCCCAGCATTTT,CASSIRDRNQPQHF
TRBD1,TRBJ1-2,TRBV7-9,NA,TGTGCCAGCAGGTTGGACAGGGTCGCTAACTATGGCTACACCTTC,CASRLDRVANYGYTF
TRBD2,TRBJ2-1,TRBV7-2,NA,TGTGCCAGCAGACCCCAGCGGGGCCCGCAGTTCTTC,CASRPQRGPQFF
NA,TRBJ1-1,TRBV6-5,NA,TGTGCCAGCAGCTACACAGGGTTCGGAGCTTTCTTT,CASSYTGFGAFF
TRBD1,TRBJ1-6,TRBV10-1,once,TGCGCCAGCAGTTACCCCGGACAGGATAGCTCCTATAATTCACCCCTCCACTTT,CASSYPGQDSSYNSPLHF